These T cell receptor beta chains were read from a single sample in a study of technical replicates of blood from several donors. TCRdb keeps only in-frame clones here, not all; method: immunoSEQ multiplex PCR. This table has tens of thousands of clones, around 87% appearing once. Sequencing used PBMCs. Receptors originate from a human donor in good health. Some clones in this sample may be carry-over from other donors' samples. Both conserved end residues are part of each CDR3. A D gene is named only where the DNA matches it firmly. Part of the rows lack a size; the others show once, few, many or a class for expanded clones.

j_call	v_call	d_call	clone_size	cdr3_nt	cdr3_aa
TRBJ1-5	TRBV29-1	TRBD1	few	TGCAGCGTTGGGTCAACAGGGGGGAGTCAGCCCCAGCATTTT	CSVGSTGGSQPQHF
TRBJ2-3	TRBV6-5	TRBD2	NA	TGTGCCAGCAGCTTCGCTAGCGGGAGGGATACGCAGTATTTT	CASSFASGRDTQYF
TRBJ2-7	TRBV13	NA	NA	TGTGCCAGCAGCGGCCCAGCCTACGAGCAGTACTTC	CASSGPAYEQYF
TRBJ2-3	TRBV25-1	NA	NA	TGTGCCAGCAGCGAGGGTTGGGGGGGGGCTTCAGATACGCAGTATTTT	CASSEGWGGASDTQYF
TRBJ2-1	TRBV7-9	TRBD2	NA	TGTGCCAGCAGTCCACTAGCGGAGCAGTTCTTC	CASSPLAEQFF
TRBJ1-2	TRBV2	NA	few	TGTGCCAGCAGTGAAGGTACTTCGGGTGGCTACACCTTC	CASSEGTSGGYTF
TRBJ1-2	TRBV15	TRBD1	once	TGTGCCACCAGCAGAGGAACAGGGGCCACGAGTGGCTACACCTTC	CATSRGTGATSGYTF
TRBJ1-2	TRBV10-3	NA	NA	TGTGCCATCAGTGCCGGGGGACTGACCGTCCCCCGTGGCTACACCTTC	CAISAGGLTVPRGYTF
TRBJ2-3	TRBV30	NA	NA	TGTGCCTGGAGTGTACGTCGCGCAGATACGCAGTATTTT	CAWSVRRADTQYF
TRBJ1-2	TRBV5-1	NA	NA	TGCGCCAGCAGCTTGGGACAGAGAAATGGCTACACCTTC	CASSLGQRNGYTF
TRBJ1-1	TRBV9	NA	NA	TGTGCCAGCAGCGTAGGGAGGGAGGTGGGCACTGAAGCTTTCTTT	CASSVGREVGTEAFF
TRBJ2-2	TRBV9	TRBD2	NA	TGTGCCAGCAGCGTAGTCGGGGGGGCCGGGGAGCTGTTTTTT	CASSVVGGAGELFF
TRBJ1-1	TRBV7-3	NA	NA	TGTGCCAGCAGCCTGTTTGGAGAGAACACTGAAGCTTTCTTT	CASSLFGENTEAFF
TRBJ2-1	TRBV9	TRBD2	NA	TGTGCCAGCAGCGTGGTAGCGGGAGGTCCCGAGCAGTTCTTC	CASSVVAGGPEQFF
TRBJ2-5	TRBV5-1	TRBD2	NA	TGCGCCAGCAGCTCTAGCGGGGGGACCCAAGAGACCCAGTACTTC	CASSSSGGTQETQYF
TRBJ1-5	TRBV7-6	NA	NA	TGTGCCAGCAGCTTAGCGGCAGGGGATCAGCCCCAGCATTTT	CASSLAAGDQPQHF
TRBJ2-3	TRBV6-5	TRBD1	NA	TGTGCCAGCAGTTACTCGACAGGGGATACGCAGTATTTT	CASSYSTGDTQYF
TRBJ2-1	TRBV5-4	NA	NA	TGTGCCAGCAGCCTAACTCCGGGAACGAATGAGCAGTTCTTC	CASSLTPGTNEQFF
TRBJ2-5	TRBV4-1	NA	NA	TGCGCCAGCAGCCAAAGTAGGCAGGATGAGACCCAGTACTTC	CASSQSRQDETQYF
TRBJ2-2	TRBV7-3	NA	NA	TGTGCCAGCAGCTTCCGGACTAACGTGCCAGGGGAGCTGTTTTTT	CASSFRTNVPGELFF
TRBJ1-1	TRBV5-1	NA	NA	TGCGCCAGCACAGGGATAATGAACACTGAAGCTTTCTTT	CASTGIMNTEAFF
TRBJ2-2	TRBV2	NA	NA	TGTGCCAGCAGGGGGGCGACGACCACCGGGGAGCTGTTTTTT	CASRGATTTGELFF
TRBJ2-7	TRBV21-1	NA	few	TGTGCCAGCAGGAAGTGGGGGGGGGAGCAGTACTTC	CASRKWGGEQYF
TRBJ2-6	TRBV5-4	TRBD2	NA	TGTGCCAGCAGCATTGGACTAGCGGGAGGGCCTGGGGCCAACGTCCTGACTTTC	CASSIGLAGGPGANVLTF
TRBJ1-2	TRBV4-3	TRBD1	NA	TGCGCCAGCAGCCGAACAGGGGGCTATGGCTACACCTTC	CASSRTGGYGYTF
TRBJ2-1	TRBV9	TRBD2	NA	TGTGCCAGCAGCCAGAGCGGGAGGAGCTCCTACAATGAGCAGTTCTTC	CASSQSGRSSYNEQFF
TRBJ1-5	TRBV7-8	TRBD1	NA	TGTGCCAGCAGCGTAGACAGGGGATTCGGGCAGCCCCAGCATTTT	CASSVDRGFGQPQHF
TRBJ1-4	TRBV7-9	TRBD1	NA	TGTGCCAGCAGTTCTAGGACAGGGTTTCCAACTAATGAAAAACTGTTTTTT	CASSSRTGFPTNEKLFF
TRBJ1-1	TRBV29-1	NA	NA	TGCAGCGTTGTCAGCTCGGGGAACACTGAAGCTTTCTTT	CSVVSSGNTEAFF
TRBJ1-1	TRBV2	NA	NA	TGTGCCAGCAGTGAAAGGGGAGGCACTGAAGCTTTCTTT	CASSERGGTEAFF
TRBJ2-1	TRBV5-6	TRBD2	NA	TGTGCCAGCAGCTCCCCCGGGACTAGCTCCTACAATGAGCAGTTCTTC	CASSSPGTSSYNEQFF
TRBJ2-7	TRBV5-1	TRBD1	NA	TGCGCCAGCAGCCCAACTCCCGTTGGGACAGCCGAGCAGTACTTC	CASSPTPVGTAEQYF
TRBJ2-5	TRBV12-5	TRBD1	NA	TGTGCTAGTGGTTTACTGACAGGGTCGGGTATCCAAGAGACCCAGTACTTC	CASGLLTGSGIQETQYF
TRBJ1-4	TRBV18	TRBD1	NA	TGTGCCAGCTCACCAGGGACAGCTAATGAAAAACTGTTTTTT	CASSPGTANEKLFF
TRBJ2-2	TRBV29-1	NA	NA	TGCAGCGTTGAAATTTTAGGGGAGCTGTTTTTT	CSVEILGELFF
TRBJ2-5	TRBV20-1	NA	once	TGCAGTGCTAGAGATCGGGAGACCCAGTACTTC	CSARDRETQYF
TRBJ2-5	TRBV15	NA	NA	TGTGCCACCAGCAGAGATAGGGGGTGGGGGACACTCCAAGAGACCCAGTACTTC	CATSRDRGWGTLQETQYF
TRBJ2-4	TRBV4-1	NA	NA	TGCGCCAGCAGCCAAGCCAGGGGAGAGTCAAACATTCAGTACTTC	CASSQARGESNIQYF
TRBJ2-5	TRBV2	TRBD2	NA	TGTGCCAGCAGTGGATCTAGCGGGAGACGAGAGACCCAGTACTTC	CASSGSSGRRETQYF
TRBJ2-6	TRBV4-3	TRBD1	NA	TGCGCCAGCAGCCAAGAATACTGGACAGGGGGTTCTGGGGCCAACGTCCTGACTTTC	CASSQEYWTGGSGANVLTF
TRBJ1-1	TRBV6-5	NA	few	TGTGCCAGCAGCCCCGTCTTCGGCGGGAACACTGAAGCTTTCTTT	CASSPVFGGNTEAFF
TRBJ2-7	TRBV18	TRBD2	NA	TGTGCCAGCTCGCGGCCGGGACTAGCCTCCTACGAGCAGTACTTC	CASSRPGLASYEQYF
TRBJ2-3	TRBV10-3	TRBD2	NA	TGTGCCATCAGTGATCCCCCGGGACTAGCGCGCACAGATACGCAGTATTTT	CAISDPPGLARTDTQYF
TRBJ2-7	TRBV4-1	TRBD2	NA	TGCGCCAGCAGCCCCGCCCGGCTGGCGGGAGGGCGCACCTACGAGCAGTACTTC	CASSPARLAGGRTYEQYF
TRBJ2-3	TRBV11-3	TRBD2	NA	TGTGCCAGCAGCCCAAGGACTAGCGGGGGGGCAGATACGCAGTATTTT	CASSPRTSGGADTQYF
TRBJ1-3	TRBV14	NA	NA	TGTGCCAGCAGCCAACTAACCTCTGGAAACACCATATATTTT	CASSQLTSGNTIYF
TRBJ2-1	TRBV19	NA	NA	TGTGCCAGTAGTATAAATGCGAACAATGAGCAGTTCTTC	CASSINANNEQFF
TRBJ1-2	TRBV7-9	NA	NA	TGTGCCAGCAGCTCCTCCGGGGGAGTAGGGTATGGCTACACCTTC	CASSSSGGVGYGYTF
TRBJ1-4	TRBV27	NA	NA	TGTGCCAGCAGTTACAGGGCAACTAATGAAAAACTGTTTTTT	CASSYRATNEKLFF
TRBJ2-7	TRBV7-9	TRBD1	NA	TGTGCCAGCAGCTTATTGTCAGGACAGGGAACCTACGAGCAGTACTTC	CASSLLSGQGTYEQYF
TRBJ2-7	TRBV4-3	NA	NA	TGCGCCAGCAGCCAAGATCGGGCAGGGGGACTGGGTGAGCAGTACTTC	CASSQDRAGGLGEQYF
TRBJ2-7	TRBV25-1	NA	NA	TGTGCCAGCAGTGAAAGCTCCCACGAGCAGTACTTC	CASSESSHEQYF
TRBJ2-5	TRBV6-6	NA	NA	TGTGCCAGCAGTTACGCGGAGACCCAGTACTTC	CASSYAETQYF
TRBJ2-2	TRBV18	NA	NA	TGTGCCAGCTCACCTAGCGGAACGAACACCGGGGAGCTGTTTTTT	CASSPSGTNTGELFF
TRBJ2-1	TRBV2	TRBD2	once	TGTGCCAGCAGTCGACTAGCGGGGTCCTACAATGAGCAGTTCTTC	CASSRLAGSYNEQFF
TRBJ1-1	TRBV5-6	NA	NA	TGTGCCAGCAGCTTCAGGGCCCTGAACACTGAAGCTTTCTTT	CASSFRALNTEAFF
TRBJ1-2	TRBV20-1	NA	NA	TGCAGTGCTAGGTACCAGGGTGTCTACACCTTC	CSARYQGVYTF
TRBJ2-4	TRBV5-1	TRBD1	NA	TGCGCCAGCAGCTTGGAATCGGGACAGGCAAACATTCAGTACTTC	CASSLESGQANIQYF
TRBJ2-7	TRBV14	NA	NA	TGTGCCAGCAGCCAAGGACTCCACGAGCAGTACTTC	CASSQGLHEQYF
TRBJ2-3	TRBV7-8	NA	NA	TGTGCCAGCAGCTTACAGGGAAGCACAGATACGCAGTATTTT	CASSLQGSTDTQYF